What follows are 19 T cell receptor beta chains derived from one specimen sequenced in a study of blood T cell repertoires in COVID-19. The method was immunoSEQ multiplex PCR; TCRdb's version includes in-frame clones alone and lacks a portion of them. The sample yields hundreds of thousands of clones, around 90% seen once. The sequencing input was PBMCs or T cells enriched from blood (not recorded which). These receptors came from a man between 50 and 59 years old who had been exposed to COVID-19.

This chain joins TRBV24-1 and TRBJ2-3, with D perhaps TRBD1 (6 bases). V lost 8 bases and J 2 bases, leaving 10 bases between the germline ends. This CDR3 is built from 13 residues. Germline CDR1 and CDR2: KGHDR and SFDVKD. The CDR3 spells CATNPGATDTQYF. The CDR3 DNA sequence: TGTGCCACCAATCCAGGGGCCACAGATACGCAGTATTTT.

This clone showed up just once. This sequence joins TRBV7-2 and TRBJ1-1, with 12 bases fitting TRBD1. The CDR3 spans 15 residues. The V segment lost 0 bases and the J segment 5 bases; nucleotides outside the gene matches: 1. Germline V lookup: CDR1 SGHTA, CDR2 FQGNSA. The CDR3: CASSLAGQGATEAFF. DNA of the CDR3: TGTGCCAGCAGCTTAGCGGGACAGGGGGCGACTGAAGCTTTCTTT.

CDR3 DNA sequence: TGTGCCAGTAGGCCTATCGTGGGAGTGGGTAGCTACACCTTC. Protein: CASRPIVGVGSYTF. The chain joins TRBV19 to TRBJ1-2; D unresolved. The V end was cut by 6 bases, the J end by 9 bases, with 20 bases between. The germline gives CDR1 LNHDA, CDR2 SQIVND (reference sequence). This CDR3 is 14 amino acids long. The complete variable domain, with remaining parts taken from reference TRBV19 and TRBJ1-2, reads DGGITQSPKYLFRKEGQNVTLSCEQNLNHDAMYWYRQDPGQGLRLIYYSQIVNDFQKGDIAEGYSVSREKKESFPLTVTSAQKNPTAFYLCASRPIVGVGSYTFGSGTRLTVV.

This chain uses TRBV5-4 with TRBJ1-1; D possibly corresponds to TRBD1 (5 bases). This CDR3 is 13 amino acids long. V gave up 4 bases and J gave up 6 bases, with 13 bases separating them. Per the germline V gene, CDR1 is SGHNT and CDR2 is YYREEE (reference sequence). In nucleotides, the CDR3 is TGTGCCAGCAGCCGTAGGGAGGGGCCTGAAGCTTTCTTT. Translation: CASSRREGPEAFF.

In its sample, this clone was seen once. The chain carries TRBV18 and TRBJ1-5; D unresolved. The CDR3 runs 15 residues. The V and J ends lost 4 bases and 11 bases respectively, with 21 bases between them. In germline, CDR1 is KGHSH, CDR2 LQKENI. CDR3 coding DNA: TGTGCCAGCTCACGCCTCGCCGGGAGCCACCCGGCCCAGCATTTT. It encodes CASSRLAGSHPAQHF.

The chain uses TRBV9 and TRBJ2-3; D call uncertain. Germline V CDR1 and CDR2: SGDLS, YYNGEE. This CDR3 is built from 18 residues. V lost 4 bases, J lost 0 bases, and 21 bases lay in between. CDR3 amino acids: CASSRDPLSGTSTDTQYF. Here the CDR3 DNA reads TGTGCCAGCAGCCGAGACCCTTTATCAGGTACCAGCACAGATACGCAGTATTTT.

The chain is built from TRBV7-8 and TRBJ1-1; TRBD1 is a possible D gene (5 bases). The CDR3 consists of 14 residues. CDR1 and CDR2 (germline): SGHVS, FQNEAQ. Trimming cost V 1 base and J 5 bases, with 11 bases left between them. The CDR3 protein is CASSLGDRWTEAFF. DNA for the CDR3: TGTGCCAGCAGCTTAGGCGACAGATGGACTGAAGCTTTCTTT. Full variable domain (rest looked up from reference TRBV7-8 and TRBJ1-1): GAGVSQSPRYKVAKRGQDVALRCDPISGHVSLFWYQQALGQGPEFLTYFQNEAQLDKSGLPSDRFFAERPEGSVSTLKIQRTQQEDSAVYLCASSLGDRWTEAFFGQGTRLTVV.

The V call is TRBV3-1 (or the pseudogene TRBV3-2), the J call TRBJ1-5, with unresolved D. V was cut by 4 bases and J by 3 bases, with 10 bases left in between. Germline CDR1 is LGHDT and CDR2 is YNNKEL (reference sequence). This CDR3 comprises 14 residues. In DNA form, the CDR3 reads TGTGCCAGCAGCCTTGCGGCCACCAATCAGCCCCAGCATTTT. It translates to CASSLAATNQPQHF.

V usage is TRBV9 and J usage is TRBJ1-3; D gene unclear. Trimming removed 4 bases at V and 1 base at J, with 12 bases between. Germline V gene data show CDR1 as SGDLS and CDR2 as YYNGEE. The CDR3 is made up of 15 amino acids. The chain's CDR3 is CASSPGSWSGNTIYF. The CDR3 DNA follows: TGTGCCAGCAGCCCGGGTTCTTGGTCTGGAAACACCATATATTTT.

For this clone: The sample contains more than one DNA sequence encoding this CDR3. The CDR3 DNA sequence: TGTGCCAGCAAAGTTCTACGGTCCTACAATGAGCAGTTCTTC. This sequence encodes CASKVLRSYNEQFF. The genes are TRBV27 and TRBJ2-1; D remains unclear. V lost 7 bases to trimming and J lost 1 base, with 11 bases between them. The CDR3 covers 14 residues. CDR1 is MNHEY, CDR2 SMNVEV, per germline (reference sequence).

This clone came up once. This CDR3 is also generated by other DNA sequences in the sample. The CDR3 region is CASRSVNTEAFF. The CDR3 coding sequence is TGTGCCAGCAGGTCCGTGAACACTGAAGCTTTCTTT. The chain carries TRBV28 and TRBJ1-1; no definite D call. Germline values: CDR1 MDHEN, CDR2 SYDVKM. Between the trimmed V and J ends, which lost 6 bases and 0 bases, there was a span of 5 bases. The CDR3 contains 12 residues.

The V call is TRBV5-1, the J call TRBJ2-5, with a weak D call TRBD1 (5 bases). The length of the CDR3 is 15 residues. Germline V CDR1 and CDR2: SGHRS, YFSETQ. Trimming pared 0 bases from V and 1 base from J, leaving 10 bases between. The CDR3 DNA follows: TGCGCCAGCAGCTTGGGCTCTAGGGGCCAAGAGACCCAGTACTTC. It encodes CASSLGSRGQETQYF.

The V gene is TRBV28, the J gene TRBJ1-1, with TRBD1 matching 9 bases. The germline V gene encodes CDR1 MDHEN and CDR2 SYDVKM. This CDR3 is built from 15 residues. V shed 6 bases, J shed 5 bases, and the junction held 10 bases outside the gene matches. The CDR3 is CASSLPGTGLTEAFF. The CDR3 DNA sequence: TGTGCCAGCAGCCTACCAGGGACAGGGTTGACTGAAGCTTTCTTT.

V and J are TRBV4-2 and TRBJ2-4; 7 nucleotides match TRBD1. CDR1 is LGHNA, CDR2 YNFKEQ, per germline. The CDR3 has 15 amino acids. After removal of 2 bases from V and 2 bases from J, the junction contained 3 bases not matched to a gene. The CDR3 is CASSQQQGSKNIQYF. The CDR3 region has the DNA TGTGCCAGCAGCCAACAACAGGGGTCCAAAAACATTCAGTACTTC.

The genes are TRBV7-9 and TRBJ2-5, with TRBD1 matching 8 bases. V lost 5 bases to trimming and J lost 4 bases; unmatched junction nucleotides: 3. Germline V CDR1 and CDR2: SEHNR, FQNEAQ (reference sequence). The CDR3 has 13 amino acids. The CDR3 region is CASSRTGRETQYF. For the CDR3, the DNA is TGTGCCAGCAGCCGGACAGGGAGAGAGACCCAGTACTTC.

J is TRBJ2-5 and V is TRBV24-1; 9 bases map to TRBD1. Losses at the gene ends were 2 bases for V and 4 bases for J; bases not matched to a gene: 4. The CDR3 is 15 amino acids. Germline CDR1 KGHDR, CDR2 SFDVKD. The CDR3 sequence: CATSDWTGAGETQYF. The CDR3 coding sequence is TGTGCCACCAGTGATTGGACAGGGGCAGGAGAGACCCAGTACTTC.

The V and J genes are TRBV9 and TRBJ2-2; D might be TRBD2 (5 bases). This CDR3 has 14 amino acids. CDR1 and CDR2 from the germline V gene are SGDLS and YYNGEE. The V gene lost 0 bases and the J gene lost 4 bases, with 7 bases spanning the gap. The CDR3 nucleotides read TGTGCCAGCAGCGTAGGGGGAGTCACCGGGGAGCTGTTTTTT. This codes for CASSVGGVTGELFF. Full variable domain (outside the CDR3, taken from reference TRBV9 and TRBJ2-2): DSGVTQTPKHLITATGQRVTLRCSPRSGDLSVYWYQQSLDQGLQFLIQYYNGEERAKGNILERFSAQQFPDLHSELNLSSLELGDSALYFCASSVGGVTGELFFGEGSRLTVL.

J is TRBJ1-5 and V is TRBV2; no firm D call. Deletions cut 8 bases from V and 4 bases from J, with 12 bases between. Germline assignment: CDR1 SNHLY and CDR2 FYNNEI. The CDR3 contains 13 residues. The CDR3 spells CASGRESNQPQHF. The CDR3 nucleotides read TGTGCCAGCGGTCGGGAAAGTAATCAGCCCCAGCATTTT. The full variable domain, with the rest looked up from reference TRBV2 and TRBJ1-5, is EPEVTQTPSHQVTQMGQEVILRCVPISNHLYFYWYRQILGQKVEFLVSFYNNEISEKSEIFDDQFSVERPDGSNFTLKIRSTKLEDSAMYFCASGRESNQPQHFGDGTRLSIL.

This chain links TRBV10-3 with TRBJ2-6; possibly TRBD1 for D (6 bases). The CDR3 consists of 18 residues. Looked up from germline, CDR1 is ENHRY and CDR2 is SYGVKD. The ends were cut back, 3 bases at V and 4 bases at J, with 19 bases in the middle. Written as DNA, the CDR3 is TGTGCCATCAGTGATGGGGACATCACCCCAACGGGGGCCAACGTCCTGACTTTC. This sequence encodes CAISDGDITPTGANVLTF.